Shown below are 5 T cell receptor beta chains from a single sample sequenced in a study of blood T cell repertoires in COVID-19. Repertoires were generated with immunoSEQ multiplex PCR, while TCRdb's copy carries only in-frame clones and drops some. The sample yields about 350,000 clones, 65% to 90% seen once. Material: peripheral blood. Receptors were obtained from a woman aged 55 to 70 with COVID-19, enrolled during active disease.

The CDR3 sequence: CASSLRGRVTGEQFF. The CDR3, as DNA: TGTGCCAGCAGCTTAAGAGGCAGGGTAACAGGTGAGCAGTTCTTC. The chain combines TRBV7-3 with TRBJ2-1; TRBD1 is a possible D gene (5 bases). The germline V gene encodes CDR1 SGHTA and CDR2 FQGTGA. The CDR3 spans 15 residues. The V gene lost 1 base and the J gene lost 9 bases, with 16 bases spanning the gap. The variable domain in full, with the rest retrieved from reference TRBV7-3 and TRBJ2-1, is GAGVSQTPSNKVTEKGKYVELRCDPISGHTALYWYRQSLGQGPEFLIYFQGTGAADDSGLPNDRFFAVRPEGSVSTLKIQRTERGDSAVYLCASSLRGRVTGEQFFGPGTRLTVL.

This clone was found once. J is TRBJ2-5 and V is TRBV25-1; D is possibly TRBD1 (5 bases). There are 14 residues in the CDR3. CDR1 is MGHDK and CDR2 is SYGVNS in the germline V gene. Trimming pared 4 bases from V and 1 base from J, leaving 10 bases between. CDR3 amino acids: CASSAAGAQETQYF. The CDR3, as DNA: TGTGCCAGCAGTGCGGCTGGGGCCCAAGAGACCCAGTACTTC.

The rearrangement joins TRBV30 to TRBJ1-6; maybe TRBD1 (5 bases). Trimming cost V 0 bases and J 6 bases, with 12 bases left between them. Germline CDR1 and CDR2: GTSNPN and SVGIG (reference sequence). This CDR3 has 15 residues. The CDR3 region is CAWSVPGRGNSPLHF. CDR3 sequence (DNA): TGTGCCTGGAGTGTACCGGGGAGGGGTAATTCACCCCTCCACTTT.

The V gene is TRBV5-1, the J gene TRBJ2-5, with 9 bases aligning to TRBD2. Unmatched junction bases numbered 8, after V lost 5 bases and J lost 6 bases. This CDR3 comprises 14 residues. Germline CDR1 is SGHRS and CDR2 is YFSETQ. Here the CDR3 reads CASSPGTSLQTQYF. CDR3 bases: TGCGCCAGCAGTCCCGGGACTAGCTTGCAGACCCAGTACTTC.

The chain joins TRBV5-4 to TRBJ2-1, with D maybe TRBD2 (6 bases). Per the germline V gene, CDR1 is SGHNT and CDR2 is YYREEE (reference sequence). The CDR3 totals 14 residues. V lost 0 bases and J 5 bases, leaving 9 bases between the germline ends. The CDR3 spells CASSLGERDNEQFF. The CDR3 DNA sequence: TGTGCCAGCAGCTTGGGCGAGCGGGACAATGAGCAGTTCTTC.